Listed below are T cell receptor beta chains from one sample, sequenced in a study of shared clonotypes between healthy human individuals. Data came from immunoSEQ multiplex PCR; TCRdb stores just in-frame clones and leaves some out. The sample carries around 990,000 clones, approximately 75% recorded once. Specimen: memory CD4+ T cells from PBMCs. The receptors here all came from a man between 18 and 29 years old in good health. Some clones in this sample may be carry-over from other donors' samples. Both conserved end residues are part of each CDR3. The D gene is left open where the match is weak. Some rows have no size entry. The others give once, few or many, or a class for an expanded clone.

clone_size: -
d_call: -
v_call: TRBV25-1
j_call: TRBJ2-5
cdr3_aa: CASSDSGRETQYF
cdr3_nt: TGTGCCAGCAGTGATTCTGGGCGGGAGACCCAGTACTTC

clone_size: -
d_call: -
v_call: TRBV5-1
j_call: TRBJ2-7
cdr3_aa: CASSGGRFYEQYF
cdr3_nt: TGCGCCAGCAGCGGGGGACGGTTCTACGAGCAGTACTTC

clone_size: few
d_call: -
v_call: TRBV28
j_call: TRBJ1-2
cdr3_aa: CASSSLGQFLGYTF
cdr3_nt: TGTGCCAGCAGTTCACTAGGACAGTTTCTTGGCTACACCTTC

clone_size: -
d_call: TRBD1
v_call: TRBV10-3
j_call: TRBJ2-7
cdr3_aa: CAISESHLQGASYEQYF
cdr3_nt: TGTGCCATCAGTGAGTCCCACCTACAGGGGGCGTCCTACGAGCAGTACTTC

clone_size: -
d_call: -
v_call: TRBV9
j_call: TRBJ2-3
cdr3_aa: CASSVAGVADTQYF
cdr3_nt: TGTGCCAGCAGCGTAGCGGGAGTCGCAGATACGCAGTATTTT

clone_size: -
d_call: TRBD2
v_call: TRBV5-1
j_call: TRBJ2-1
cdr3_aa: CASSSTMTSVQKGQFF
cdr3_nt: TGCGCCAGCAGCTCAACCATGACTAGCGTCCAAAAGGGGCAGTTCTTC

clone_size: -
d_call: TRBD1
v_call: TRBV27
j_call: TRBJ1-4
cdr3_aa: CASSSRTGTNEKLFF
cdr3_nt: TGTGCCAGCAGTTCCCGGACAGGAACTAATGAAAAACTGTTTTTT

clone_size: -
d_call: -
v_call: TRBV28
j_call: TRBJ2-3
cdr3_aa: CASREGTSTDTQYF
cdr3_nt: TGTGCCAGCAGAGAGGGGACGAGCACAGATACGCAGTATTTT

clone_size: -
d_call: -
v_call: TRBV6-1
j_call: TRBJ2-4
cdr3_aa: CASRSLIAKNIQYF
cdr3_nt: TGTGCCAGTCGTAGCTTAATAGCCAAAAACATTCAGTACTTC

clone_size: -
d_call: -
v_call: TRBV14
j_call: TRBJ1-3
cdr3_aa: CASSPRWGGNTIYF
cdr3_nt: TGTGCCAGCAGCCCGAGGTGGGGAGGAAACACCATATATTTT

clone_size: -
d_call: TRBD2
v_call: TRBV6-5
j_call: TRBJ2-1
cdr3_aa: CASSPHSGSYNEQFF
cdr3_nt: TGTGCCAGCAGTCCTCATAGCGGGAGTTACAATGAGCAGTTCTTC

clone_size: -
d_call: -
v_call: TRBV7-2
j_call: TRBJ1-2
cdr3_aa: CASSGIGEGRGYTF
cdr3_nt: TGTGCCAGCAGCGGGATCGGGGAGGGAAGGGGCTACACCTTC

clone_size: -
d_call: -
v_call: TRBV2
j_call: TRBJ2-2
cdr3_aa: CASTREFLGLRNTGELFF
cdr3_nt: TGTGCCAGCACCAGAGAATTTCTAGGTCTTAGGAACACCGGGGAGCTGTTTTTT

clone_size: -
d_call: TRBD1
v_call: TRBV4-3
j_call: TRBJ2-1
cdr3_aa: CASSQEFTGGSYNEQFF
cdr3_nt: TGCGCCAGCAGCCAAGAATTCACAGGGGGCTCCTACAATGAGCAGTTCTTC